This T cell receptor beta chain was identified in a study of blood T cell repertoires in COVID-19. Across the study: From T cells, B-cell-depleted T cells, or PBMCs came the material, which was cDNA or gDNA.

The germline gives CDR1 LNHNV, CDR2 YYDKDF (reference sequence). The CDR3 totals 15 residues. V was trimmed by 0 bases and J by 3 bases, leaving 11 bases between them. Assay used: immunoSEQ multiplex PCR; TCRdb lists only in-frame clones, some missing. This sample has roughly 290,000 clones, with around 81% found just once. Sequences were obtained from peripheral blood. The rearrangement joins TRBV15 to TRBJ2-5; D might be TRBD2 (5 bases). This TCR came from a person aged 70 to 85 with COVID-19, enrolled during active disease. CDR3 bases: TGTGCCACCAGCAGAGATCTAGGGCGGGAAGAGACCCAGTACTTC. Residues: CATSRDLGREETQYF.